Reported below is one T cell receptor (beta chain). Its antigen is undetermined. These data originate in a study of beta chain features in type 1 diabetes. Study-level information: Similarity in age, gender and cell yields was seen between patients and healthy donors.

Study results and caveats: For Type 1 diabetes patients, all four CD4+ subsets carried TCRB CDR3s that were moderately but significantly shorter.

Germline loops: CDR1 LNHNV, CDR2 YYDKDF (reference sequence). The CDR3 loop spans 16 amino acids. The ends lost 1 base at V and 7 bases at J; junction bases unmatched: 8. Sorted CD4+ subsets: naive, central memory, regulatory, stem cell-like memory (CD45RO/CCR7/CD25/CD127/CD95/CD27 panel). cDNA synthesis used the whole RNA isolate, giving expressed TCRB sequences. The assay was immunoSEQ multiplex PCR, and TCRdb's table has in-frame clones only and misses some. The table shows around 250,000 clones, with around 14% occurring only once. This clonotype originated in a man in his thirties or forties with type 1 diabetes. This chain uses TRBV15 with TRBJ1-1; 11 bases align to TRBD1. Sequencing input: naive CD4+ T cells from blood. The CDR3 bases are TGTGCCACCAGCAGAGCGGACAGGGGGCGAGTTAGTGAAGCTTTCTTT. Protein sequence: CATSRADRGRVSEAFF.